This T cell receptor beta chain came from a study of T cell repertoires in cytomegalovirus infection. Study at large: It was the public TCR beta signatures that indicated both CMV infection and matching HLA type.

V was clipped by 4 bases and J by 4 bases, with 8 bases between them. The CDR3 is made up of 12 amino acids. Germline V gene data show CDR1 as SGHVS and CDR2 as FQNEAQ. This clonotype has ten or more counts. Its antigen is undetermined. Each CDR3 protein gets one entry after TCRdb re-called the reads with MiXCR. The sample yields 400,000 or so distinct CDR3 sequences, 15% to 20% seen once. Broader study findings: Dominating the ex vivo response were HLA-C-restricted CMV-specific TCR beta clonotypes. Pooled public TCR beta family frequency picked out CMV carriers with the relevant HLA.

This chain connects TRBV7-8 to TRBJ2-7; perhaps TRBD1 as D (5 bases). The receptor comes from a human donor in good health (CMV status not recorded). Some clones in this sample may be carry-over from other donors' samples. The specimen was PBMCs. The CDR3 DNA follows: TGTGCCAGCAGCTCCCCAGGGTACGAGCAGTACTTC. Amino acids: CASSSPGYEQYF.